One and the same sample provided the 27 T cell receptor beta chains below, sequenced in a study of CD8+ T cells in alopecia areata listed by TCRdb under 2018. Library method: the immunoSEQ multiplex PCR assay. RNA was extracted from all samples and reverse transcribed into cDNA as template for TCR sequencing. Drawn from immuneACCESS, this table holds only the in-frame rearrangements with V and J called that TCRdb kept. Clones are partly lost; checked studies trace under half to an unresolved V gene and leave the rest unexplained. The sample table holds about 200,000 clones, of which 55% to 75% were seen once. The leading ten clones occupy about 5.5% of the sample. Per the publication, the time point label means: 20 to 30 weeks on oral tofacitinib. What this sample's treatment or condition label stands for: oral pan-JAK inhibitor, 5-10 mg twice daily. The starting material was CD4+ T cells sorted from blood, obtained at week 24, from a patient treated with tofacitinib. Source of these receptors: a human donor with alopecia areata.

This clone is judged medium-sized. The chain combines TRBV7-2 with TRBJ1-3; D might be TRBD1 (5 bases). This CDR3 comprises 17 residues. Germline lookup yields CDR1 SGHTA and CDR2 FQGNSA. Trimming pared 3 bases from V and 0 bases from J, leaving 15 bases between. In DNA, the CDR3 is TGTGCCAGCAGCTTTTGGCAGGGAGGAGGCTCTGGAAACACCATATATTTT. It codes for CASSFWQGGGSGNTIYF.

Of note for this clone: Other DNA sequences in this sample translate to the same CDR3. The chain combines TRBV29-1 with TRBJ2-5, with 8 bases fitting TRBD1. The CDR3 has 11 amino acids. Germline CDR1 reads SQVTM; CDR2 reads ANQGSEA. V was clipped by 7 bases and J by 4 bases; unmatched bases: 2. The CDR3 DNA follows: TGCAGCGCCAGGGGGCTAGAGACCCAGTACTTC. Translated: CSARGLETQYF.

This clone showed up just a few times. This rearrangement joins TRBV10-2 to TRBJ1-5, with a possible D match to TRBD1 (6 bases). Germline V gives CDR1 WSHSY, CDR2 SAAADI. This CDR3 contains 13 residues. The V end lost 8 bases, the J end lost 3 bases, and 11 bases lay between the germline ends. The CDR3 nucleotides read TGCGCCAGCGGAAGACAGGACAATCAGCCCCAGCATTTT. This translates into CASGRQDNQPQHF.

The CDR3 nucleotides read TGTGCCAGCAGTTACCCTATAGGACAGGGATTATCACCCCTCCACTTT. This translates into CASSYPIGQGLSPLHF. This chain uses TRBV6-5 with TRBJ1-6; 8 bases line up with TRBD1. V lost 2 bases and J lost 10; bases outside the gene matches: 10. The germline V gene has CDR1 MNHEY and CDR2 SVGAGI. The CDR3 is 16 residues long.

The chain recombines TRBV7-6 with TRBJ2-4; possibly TRBD2 for D (6 bases). V shed 1 base and J shed 8 bases, with 15 bases lying between them. Germline lookup yields CDR1 SGHVS and CDR2 FNYEAQ. This CDR3 is 15 amino acids long. CDR3 sequence reads: CASSLGQREVDIQYF. The DNA of the CDR3 is TGTGCCAGCAGCTTAGGGCAAAGGGAGGTTGACATTCAGTACTTC.

This rearrangement joins TRBV5-4 to TRBJ2-5; 14 nucleotides align to TRBD2. Germline V gene data show CDR1 as SGHNT and CDR2 as YYREEE (reference sequence). V shed 3 bases, J shed 1 base, and the junction held 2 bases outside the gene matches. The CDR3 totals 16 residues. The CDR3 sequence: CASSSGLAGVQETQYF. CDR3 coding DNA: TGTGCCAGCAGCTCGGGACTAGCGGGGGTCCAAGAGACCCAGTACTTC.

This sequence joins TRBV5-6 and TRBJ1-4, with 7 nucleotides matching TRBD1. V lost 1 base and J lost 11; bases outside the gene matches: 8. CDR1 and CDR2 (germline): SGHDT, YYEEEE. The CDR3 extends over 14 amino acids. CDR3 amino acids: CASSLFRTGAKLFF. The CDR3 DNA follows: TGTGCCAGCAGCTTGTTCCGGACAGGCGCTAAACTGTTTTTT.

This clone has more than one count but fewer than ten. The rearrangement links TRBV7-9 to TRBJ1-2, with D perhaps TRBD1 (5 bases). The germline CDR1 and CDR2 sequences are SEHNR and FQNEAQ (reference sequence). CDR3 length equals 13 residues. V gave up 3 bases and J gave up 11 bases, with 16 bases separating them. This CDR3 reads CASSFGGVADYTF. The DNA of the CDR3 is TGTGCCAGCAGCTTCGGAGGGGTGGCTGATTACACCTTC.

The V call is TRBV29-1, the J call TRBJ2-5; 8 bases agree with TRBD2. The germline CDR1 and CDR2 sequences are SQVTM and ANQGSEA. The junction had 5 bases not matched to a gene; V was cut back by 7 bases and J by 4 bases. This CDR3 is built from 12 residues. The CDR3 here is CSAGGVGETQYF. The CDR3 bases are TGCAGCGCCGGGGGGGTAGGAGAGACCCAGTACTTC.

The CDR3 coding sequence is TGTGCCAGCAGCGCAGAAGGCGTGGCGGGACTAACCGGGGAGCTGTTTTTT. Translating it yields CASSAEGVAGLTGELFF. This chain uses TRBV9 with TRBJ2-2, with TRBD2 matching over 7 bases. Per germline, CDR1 SGDLS and CDR2 YYNGEE. J was trimmed by 5 bases and V by 3 bases; bases with no gene match: 13. The CDR3 covers 17 residues. Complete variable domain (other parts from reference TRBV9 and TRBJ2-2): DSGVTQTPKHLITATGQRVTLRCSPRSGDLSVYWYQQSLDQGLQFLIQYYNGEERAKGNILERFSAQQFPDLHSELNLSSLELGDSALYFCASSAEGVAGLTGELFFGEGSRLTVL.

CDR3 loop: CSVVLVTANYEQYF. CDR3 coding DNA: TGCAGCGTTGTATTGGTCACAGCCAATTACGAGCAGTACTTC. The V gene is TRBV29-1, the J gene TRBJ2-5; D is unclear. The DNA matches TRBJ2-7 better at its end, which makes the J call doubtful. CDR1 and CDR2 from the germline V gene are SQVTM and ANQGSEA. The CDR3 has 14 amino acids.

The CDR3, as DNA: TGTGCCACCAGCAGAGCGAAAGGGAGAAGGCAAGAGACCCAGTACTTC. It encodes CATSRAKGRRQETQYF. V is TRBV15 and J is TRBJ2-5; maybe TRBD2 (5 bases). Germline V gives CDR1 LNHNV, CDR2 YYDKDF (reference sequence). V was shortened by 1 base and J by 2 bases, with 14 bases between the two germline ends. The CDR3 is 16 amino acids.

This clone turned up a few times. V is TRBV6-1 and J is TRBJ2-6, with 7 bases identical to TRBD1. The V gene's germline CDR1 is MNHNS and CDR2 SASEGT. The CDR3 sequence is 18 residues long. With V trimmed by 1 base and J by 1 base, 7 bases remained unmatched. CDR3 bases: TGTGCCAGCAGTGAAGGGGATTACAGGGGATCTGGGGCCAACGTCCTGACTTTC. Protein sequence: CASSEGDYRGSGANVLTF.

V gene TRBV29-1 combines with J gene TRBJ1-1; weak D call: TRBD1 (5 bases). Trimming removed 0 bases at V and 11 bases at J, with 19 bases between. The CDR3 is made up of 14 amino acids. Germline CDR1 and CDR2: SQVTM and ANQGSEA. The CDR3 protein is CSVEEGGGFRTAFF. In DNA form, the CDR3 reads TGCAGCGTTGAAGAAGGTGGGGGATTCAGGACTGCTTTCTTT. The full variable domain, in which reference TRBV29-1 and TRBJ1-1 provide the parts outside the CDR3, is SAVISQKPSRDICQRGTSLTIQCQVDSQVTMMFWYRQQPGQSLTLIATANQGSEATYESGFVIDKFPISRPNLTFSTLTVSNMSPEDSSIYLCSVEEGGGFRTAFFGQGTRLTVV.

The CDR3 coding sequence is TGCGCCAGCAGCTGGGGCGTGAGGGGCCGGCCCTACGAGCAGTACTTC. Its translation is CASSWGVRGRPYEQYF. The chain is built from TRBV5-1 and TRBJ2-7; perhaps D is TRBD1 or TRBD2 (5 bases each). Trimming shortened V by 3 bases and J by 2 bases, and 18 bases separated the two germline ends. Germline V lookup: CDR1 SGHRS, CDR2 YFSETQ. The CDR3 covers 16 residues.

This clone was detected a few times. The J gene is TRBJ1-6, the V gene TRBV7-2; weak D call: TRBD1 (5 bases). Trimming took off 4 bases at V and 8 bases at J, with 15 bases between the two ends. The CDR3 is 15 residues long. CDR1 is SGHTA and CDR2 is FQGNSA in the germline V gene. This CDR3 is CASSWGGLTDSPLHF. The DNA of the CDR3 is TGTGCCAGCAGCTGGGGGGGACTGACGGATTCACCCCTCCACTTT.

CDR3 amino acids: CASSLASDSTIYGYTF. Here the CDR3 DNA reads TGTGCCAGCAGCTTAGCTTCAGACAGCACCATCTATGGCTACACCTTC. V gene TRBV7-8 combines with J gene TRBJ1-2; weak D call: TRBD1 (5 bases). With 0 bases removed from V and 4 bases from J, the gap between germline ends came to 15 bases. CDR1 is SGHVS, CDR2 FQNEAQ, per germline. The CDR3 extends over 16 amino acids.

This rearrangement joins TRBV20-1 to TRBJ1-2; D is ambiguous. The germline CDR1 and CDR2 sequences are DFQATT and SNEGSKA (reference sequence). The CDR3 is made up of 11 amino acids. CDR3: CRGSGGYGYTF. DNA for the CDR3: TGCAGGGGAAGCGGAGGTTATGGCTACACCTTC.

This clone was counted between two and nine times. The rearrangement links TRBV7-2 to TRBJ2-7; TRBD1 might be the D (6 bases). V was pared by 0 bases and J by 2 bases, with 14 bases between. CDR3 size: 16 residues. CDR1 SGHTA and CDR2 FQGNSA come from the germline V gene. The CDR3 DNA reads TGTGCCAGCAGCTTAGCGACAGGACCGATCACCTACGAGCAGTACTTC. It is translated as CASSLATGPITYEQYF.

This clone has only one observation. The gene calls are TRBV27 and TRBJ1-2; weak D call: TRBD1 (6 bases). Germline CDR1 MNHEY, CDR2 SMNVEV (reference sequence). V dropped 8 bases and J dropped 4 bases, with 14 bases sitting between them. CDR3 length: 13 residues. The CDR3 DNA reads as TGTGCCAGCGGATACAGGGCTTCCTATGGCTACACCTTC. This translates into CASGYRASYGYTF.

This chain connects TRBV7-9 to TRBJ1-1, with D perhaps matching TRBD1 (5 bases). The length of the CDR3 is 13 residues. Trimming removed 3 bases from V and 6 bases from J, with 11 bases in between. Germline loops: CDR1 SEHNR, CDR2 FQNEAQ (reference sequence). The DNA for the CDR3 is TGTGCCAGCAGCTTCCCAGGGTGGGCTGAAGCTTTCTTT. This translates into CASSFPGWAEAFF.

This clone has just a few counts. This rearrangement joins TRBV7-6 to TRBJ2-3, with a weak D call TRBD2 (5 bases). CDR3 length: 14 residues. Trimming took 4 bases from V and 2 from J, leaving 10 bases between them. The V gene's germline CDR1 is SGHVS and CDR2 FNYEAQ. DNA of the CDR3: TGTGCCAGCAGCTCGACTATTACCACAGATACGCAGTATTTT. This sequence encodes CASSSTITTDTQYF. Filled out from reference TRBV7-6 and TRBJ2-3, the complete variable domain reads GAGVSQSPRYKVTKRGQDVALRCDPISGHVSLYWYRQALGQGPEFLTYFNYEAQQDKSGLPNDRFSAERPEGSISTLTIQRTEQRDSAMYRCASSSTITTDTQYFGPGTRLTVL.

The chain recombines TRBV18 with TRBJ2-4; no clear D. CDR1 is KGHSH and CDR2 is LQKENI in the germline V gene. This CDR3 region has 11 residues. Trimming shortened V by 6 bases and J by 5 bases, and 5 bases separated the two germline ends. CDR3 sequence: CASSPENIQYF. DNA for the CDR3: TGTGCCAGCTCGCCTGAAAACATTCAGTACTTC.

The chain uses TRBV29-1 and TRBJ2-5; 15 bases map to TRBD2. The junction had 4 bases not matched to a gene; V was cut back by 7 bases and J by 1 base. The CDR3 contains 15 residues. Germline CDR1 and CDR2: SQVTM and ANQGSEA. The CDR3 DNA is TGCAGCGCCGGGACTAGCGGGGGGATCCAAGAGACCCAGTACTTC. Encoded protein: CSAGTSGGIQETQYF.

This rearrangement joins TRBV29-1 to TRBJ1-2; D is perhaps TRBD1 (5 bases). CDR3 length: 14 amino acids. The ends were cut back, 7 bases at V and 4 bases at J, with 19 bases in the middle. Germline V gene lookup returns CDR1 SQVTM and CDR2 ANQGSEA. The CDR3 protein is CSASGGARSYGYTF. For the CDR3, the DNA is TGCAGCGCAAGCGGAGGGGCGCGAAGCTATGGCTACACCTTC.

The chain recombines TRBV28 with TRBJ2-1, with D unresolved. The CDR3 has 12 amino acids. The germline CDR1 and CDR2 sequences are MDHEN and SYDVKM. Between the trimmed V and J ends, which lost 8 bases and 4 bases, there was a span of 9 bases. CDR3 region: CASAVGYNEQFF. CDR3 DNA sequence: TGTGCCAGCGCCGTCGGTTACAATGAGCAGTTCTTC.

This clone has only a few counts. The rearrangement uses TRBV7-9 and TRBJ1-5; no clear D. The germline CDR1 and CDR2 sequences are SEHNR and FQNEAQ (reference sequence). The CDR3 runs 13 residues. The V end lost 1 base, the J end lost 5 bases, and 6 bases lay between the germline ends. As DNA, the CDR3 is TGTGCCAGCAGCTTAGACAGATATCAGCCCCAGCATTTT. Amino acid sequence: CASSLDRYQPQHF.